This TCR beta chain originates from a study of T-cell memory formation after mild COVID-19. Overall study results and limits: Mainly CM and EM harbored the contracting CD4+ clones; mainly EMRA harbored the CD8+ ones.

This clonotype came up a few times. Its antigen is unidentified. Amplification by 5'RACE using constant-segment primers produced TCR alpha and TCR beta cDNA libraries that carried sample barcodes and UMIs. MiXCR was run by TCRdb on the 5' RACE reads, yielding one entry per CDR3 protein. Among 110,000 or so distinct CDR3 sequences listed, 20% to 25% were seen once. This CDR3 is built from 14 residues. The germline V gene has CDR1 DFQATT and CDR2 SNEGSKA (reference sequence). The V segment lost 6 bases and the J segment 4 bases; nucleotides outside the gene matches: 6. The TCR sequence derives from a young man who had mild COVID-19 (a few samples of this study predate the infection). Cell type and time point are not known. Sequenced input: PBMCs or a T cell subset sorted from them (not recorded which). The chain couples TRBV20-1 to TRBJ2-1; 10 bases align to TRBD1. For the CDR3, the DNA is TGCAGTGCGGGGGACAGGGGCGATTACAATGAGCAGTTCTTC. This codes for CSAGDRGDYNEQFF.